This T cell receptor (beta chain) was observed in a study of CD8 T cells in Susac syndrome (dated by TCRdb to the late 2010s). Background for the entire study: Whether CD8+ T cell activation and differentiation in Susac syndrome was antigen driven was tested using repertoire sequencing.

Findings and caveats that apply to the study as a whole: The number of individuals in the TCR sequencing and HLA analysis was acknowledged as relatively small.

RNA was extracted using the RNeasy kit, and roughly 0.45 to 1 microgram was reverse transcribed with random hexamers. TCR beta CDR3 regions were amplified with the immunoSEQ multiplex PCR assay covering 54 Vbeta and 13 Jbeta segments. Bias from PCR amplification was corrected by using a synthetic template baseline for primer optimization and for computational correction. For the original study's pipeline: Reads were annotated to V, D and J genes according to IMGT and were analyzed with immunoSEQ Analyzer, with only productive sequences retained. To calculate clonality, Shannon entropy was normalized by log2 of the number of productive unique sequences and then subtracted from one. For each patient and control, public and private clones were evaluated within the 100 most prevalent clones. Clones were defined as Susac-specific when absent from the healthy and MS cohorts, from 1,000 to 1,100 published viral clones and from other ImmuneACCESS disease sequences. TCRdb passed the public sequencing reads through fastp at Q25 and MiXCR, retaining productive beta sequences. Each record represents a unique CDR3 protein, reported with the most common genes and DNA among its rows. These V and J calls are TCRdb output, not the study's own analysis. The sample records 150,000 or so distinct CDR3 sequences, about 93% of which are singletons. The biggest ten clones account for about 0.13% of the sample.

CDR1 and CDR2 (LGHNA, YSLEER) derive from the germline V gene. Compared with germline, V lacks 0 bases and J lacks 4 bases; bases without a gene match: 1. There are 14 amino acids in the CDR3, from cysteine to phenylalanine inclusive. Of all the DNA, just the CDR3 is kept, 42 bases in frame from base 1. To note about this clonotype: Its antigen remains unidentified. Within one base of it there is no much larger clone, and no base qualities were kept.

Peripheral blood CD8+ and CD4+ T cells from healthy donors, Susac syndrome patients and multiple sclerosis patients were profiled using high-throughput TCR beta sequencing. The healthy donors served as controls matched for age and sex. Bulk CD8+ and CD4+ T cells were purified magnetically by negative isolation, whereas CD8+ TEMRA cells were enriched by FACS. Blood was collected in EDTA tubes and processed within 24 hours, with PBMCs isolated through density gradient centrifugation. PBMCs intended for TCR sequencing were frozen in liquid nitrogen and were later thawed in a 37 degrees C water bath. The sorted or isolated CD4+, CD8+ and CD8+ TEMRA cells had a purity of 90% or higher.

This clonotype originated in a human donor in good health. The sequenced material came from CD4+ T cells from PBMCs. The V gene is TRBV4-3 and the J gene is TRBJ1-1; the junction holds 8 bases that match TRBD1. The CDR3 region has the sequence CASSQEGQGTEAFF. The DNA is as follows: TGCGCCAGCAGCCAAGAAGGACAGGGCACTGAAGCTTTCTTT.